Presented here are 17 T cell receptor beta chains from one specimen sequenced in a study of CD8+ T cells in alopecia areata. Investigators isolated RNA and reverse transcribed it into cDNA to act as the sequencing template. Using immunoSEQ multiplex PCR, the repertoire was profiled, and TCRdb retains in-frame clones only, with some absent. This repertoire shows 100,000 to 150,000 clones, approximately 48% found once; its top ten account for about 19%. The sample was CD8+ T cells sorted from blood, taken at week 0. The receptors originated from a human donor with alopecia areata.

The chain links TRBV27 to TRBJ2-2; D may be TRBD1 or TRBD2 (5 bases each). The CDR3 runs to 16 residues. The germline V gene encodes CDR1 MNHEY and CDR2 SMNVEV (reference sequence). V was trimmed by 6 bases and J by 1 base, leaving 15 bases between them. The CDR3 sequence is CASRVAGTVNTGELFF. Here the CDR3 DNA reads TGTGCCAGCAGAGTCGCCGGGACGGTGAACACCGGGGAGCTGTTTTTT.

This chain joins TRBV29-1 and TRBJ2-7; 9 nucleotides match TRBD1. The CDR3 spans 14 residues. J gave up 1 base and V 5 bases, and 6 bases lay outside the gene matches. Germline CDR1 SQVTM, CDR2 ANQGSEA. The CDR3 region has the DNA TGCAGCGTTCCAAGGGGGACAGGGTCCTACGAGCAGTACTTC. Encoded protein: CSVPRGTGSYEQYF.

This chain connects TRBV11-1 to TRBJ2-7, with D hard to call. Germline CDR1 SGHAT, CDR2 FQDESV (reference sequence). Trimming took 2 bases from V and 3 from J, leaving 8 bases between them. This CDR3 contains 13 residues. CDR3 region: CASSLQAIYEQYF. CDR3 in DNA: TGTGCCAGCAGCTTACAGGCAATCTACGAGCAGTACTTC.

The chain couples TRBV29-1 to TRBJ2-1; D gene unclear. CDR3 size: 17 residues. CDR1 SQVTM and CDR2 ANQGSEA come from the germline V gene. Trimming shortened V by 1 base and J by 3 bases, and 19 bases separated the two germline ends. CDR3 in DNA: TGCAGCGTTGAAGGGAATTCCGTACATCAGATCTACAATGAGCAGTTCTTC. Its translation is CSVEGNSVHQIYNEQFF.

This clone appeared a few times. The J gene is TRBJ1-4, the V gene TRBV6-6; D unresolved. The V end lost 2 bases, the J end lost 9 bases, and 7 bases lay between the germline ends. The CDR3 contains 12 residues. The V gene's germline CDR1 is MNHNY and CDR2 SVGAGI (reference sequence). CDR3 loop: CASSYTGQKLFF. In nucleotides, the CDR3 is TGTGCCAGCAGTTACACCGGGCAAAAACTGTTTTTT.

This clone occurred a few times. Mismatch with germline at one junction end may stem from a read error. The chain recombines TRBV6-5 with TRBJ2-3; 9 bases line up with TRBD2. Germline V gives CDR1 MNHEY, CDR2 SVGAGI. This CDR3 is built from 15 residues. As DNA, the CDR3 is TGTGCCAGCAGTGACTCTGCGGGGGGGCCAGATACGCAGTATTTT. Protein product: CASSDSAGGPDTQYF.

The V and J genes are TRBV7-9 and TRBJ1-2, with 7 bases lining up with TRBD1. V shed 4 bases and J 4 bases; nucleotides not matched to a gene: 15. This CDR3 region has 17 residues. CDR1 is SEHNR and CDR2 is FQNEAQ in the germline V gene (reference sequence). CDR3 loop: CASSSEMSTGSLYGYTF. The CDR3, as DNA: TGTGCCAGCAGCTCTGAAATGTCGACAGGGAGCCTCTATGGCTACACCTTC.

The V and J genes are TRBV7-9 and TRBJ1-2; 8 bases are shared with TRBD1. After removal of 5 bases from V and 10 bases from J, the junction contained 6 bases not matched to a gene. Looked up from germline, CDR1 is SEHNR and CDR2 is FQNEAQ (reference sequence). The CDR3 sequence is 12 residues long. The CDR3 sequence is CASSLGQGDYTF. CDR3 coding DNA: TGTGCCAGCAGCCTTGGACAGGGAGACTACACCTTC.

The CDR3 spells CSVEYRLTPRGTDTQYF. Here the CDR3 DNA reads TGCAGCGTTGAATATCGTTTAACGCCCAGAGGCACAGATACGCAGTATTTT. This chain links TRBV29-1 with TRBJ2-3; D is unresolved. Germline-derived CDR1 and CDR2 are SQVTM and ANQGSEA. The V gene lost 2 bases and the J gene lost 1 base, with 19 bases spanning the gap. The CDR3 is 17 amino acids.

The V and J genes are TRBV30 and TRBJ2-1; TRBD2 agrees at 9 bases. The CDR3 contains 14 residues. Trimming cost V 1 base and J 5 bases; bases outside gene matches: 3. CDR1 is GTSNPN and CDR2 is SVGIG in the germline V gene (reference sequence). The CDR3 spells CAWSASGDHNEQFF. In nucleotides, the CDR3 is TGTGCCTGGAGTGCTAGCGGGGATCACAATGAGCAGTTCTTC. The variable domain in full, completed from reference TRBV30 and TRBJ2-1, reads SQTIHQWPATLVQPVGSPLSLECTVEGTSNPNLYWYRQAAGRGLQLLFYSVGIGQISSEVPQNLSASRPQDRQFILSSKKLLLSDSGFYLCAWSASGDHNEQFFGPGTRLTVL.

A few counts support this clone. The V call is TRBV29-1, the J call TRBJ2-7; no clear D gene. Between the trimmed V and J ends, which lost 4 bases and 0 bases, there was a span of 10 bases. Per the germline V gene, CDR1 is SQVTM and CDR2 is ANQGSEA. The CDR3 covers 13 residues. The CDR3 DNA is TGCAGCGTTGCTCGACCCGGCTCCTACGAGCAGTACTTC. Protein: CSVARPGSYEQYF.

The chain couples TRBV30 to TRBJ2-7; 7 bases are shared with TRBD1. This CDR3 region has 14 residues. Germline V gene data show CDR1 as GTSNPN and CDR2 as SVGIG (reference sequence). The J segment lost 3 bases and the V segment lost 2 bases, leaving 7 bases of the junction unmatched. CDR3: CAWSTGDSGYEQYF. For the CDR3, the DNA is TGTGCCTGGAGTACTGGGGACAGTGGCTACGAGCAGTACTTC. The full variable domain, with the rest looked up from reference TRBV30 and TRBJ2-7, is SQTIHQWPATLVQPVGSPLSLECTVEGTSNPNLYWYRQAAGRGLQLLFYSVGIGQISSEVPQNLSASRPQDRQFILSSKKLLLSDSGFYLCAWSTGDSGYEQYFGPGTRLTVT.

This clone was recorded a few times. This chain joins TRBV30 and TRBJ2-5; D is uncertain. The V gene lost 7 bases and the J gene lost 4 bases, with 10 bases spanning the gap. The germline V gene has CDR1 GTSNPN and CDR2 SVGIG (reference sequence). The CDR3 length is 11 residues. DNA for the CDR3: TGTGCCTCGGTTTGGGGAGAGACCCAGTACTTC. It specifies CASVWGETQYF.

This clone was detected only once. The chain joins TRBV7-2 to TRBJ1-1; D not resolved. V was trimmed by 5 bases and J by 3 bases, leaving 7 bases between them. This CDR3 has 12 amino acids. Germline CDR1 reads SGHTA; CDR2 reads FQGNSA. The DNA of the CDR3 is TGTGCCAGCAGCCCATACTACACTGAAGCTTTCTTT. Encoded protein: CASSPYYTEAFF.

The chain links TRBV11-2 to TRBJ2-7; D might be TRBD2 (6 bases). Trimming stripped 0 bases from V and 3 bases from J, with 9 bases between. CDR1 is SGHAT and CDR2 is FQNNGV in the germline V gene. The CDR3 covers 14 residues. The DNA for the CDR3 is TGTGCCAGCAGCTTAGATTCGGGGGTCTACGAGCAGTACTTC. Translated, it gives CASSLDSGVYEQYF.

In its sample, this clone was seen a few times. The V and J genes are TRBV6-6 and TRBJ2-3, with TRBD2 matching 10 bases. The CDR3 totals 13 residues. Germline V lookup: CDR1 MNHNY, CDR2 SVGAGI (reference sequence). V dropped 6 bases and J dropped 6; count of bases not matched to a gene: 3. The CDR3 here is CASRGLAVDTQYF. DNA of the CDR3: TGTGCCAGCAGAGGACTAGCGGTGGATACGCAGTATTTT.

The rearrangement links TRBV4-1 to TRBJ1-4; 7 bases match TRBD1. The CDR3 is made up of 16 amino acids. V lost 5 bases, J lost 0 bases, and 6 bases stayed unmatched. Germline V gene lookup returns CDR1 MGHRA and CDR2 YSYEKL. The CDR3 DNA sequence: TGCGCCAGCAGCGATCGGGACAGCGCAACTAATGAAAAACTGTTTTTT. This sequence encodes CASSDRDSATNEKLFF.